This TCR beta chain was sequenced during a study of cytomegalovirus exposure and HLA in healthy donors. Study-wide background: According to later analysis, the same platform produced the 120 or so validation and several hundred first-cohort repertoires. Findings and caveats of the study: Researchers catalogued over 150 TCR beta chains as cytomegalovirus-associated. Generally TCR sequences proved uncommon, though certain public TCRs appeared in numerous donors. Subsequent analysis showed first-cohort TCR clusters tending to co-occur in 120 validation repertoires.

The protocol was immunoSEQ multiplex PCR, while the TCRdb copy is restricted to in-frame clones and leaves out a portion. The table records 95,000 to 150,000 clones, more than 75% of them present only once. Remarks on this clone: Its antigen remains unidentified.

Germline loops: CDR1 SGHAT, CDR2 FQNNGV. Trimming left V 0 bases short and J 10 bases short, with 6 bases between. The CDR3 runs 11 residues. The chain employs TRBV11-2 and TRBJ1-1; D gene unclear. Sequencing used PBMCs. The clonotype was recovered from a woman aged 25 to 45 in good health and CMV-seronegative. The CDR3 region is CASSLDRVAFF. Written as DNA, the CDR3 is TGTGCCAGCAGCTTAGATAGAGTAGCTTTCTTT.